Below are 27 T cell receptor beta chains sequenced from a single sample in a study of blood T cell repertoires in COVID-19. Clones were read by immunoSEQ multiplex PCR, and TCRdb kept only the in-frame ones, dropping some. The table includes 79,000 or so clones, about 89% detected once. Sequenced sample: peripheral blood. The receptors stem from a human donor in a cohort sampled during active COVID-19.

This clone was seen a single time. V usage is TRBV27 and J usage is TRBJ2-7, with D tentatively TRBD2 (6 bases). The V and J ends lost 6 bases and 1 base respectively, with 22 bases between them. The length of the CDR3 is 17 residues. The V gene's germline CDR1 is MNHEY and CDR2 SMNVEV (reference sequence). CDR3 DNA sequence: TGTGCCAGCAGGCGGAGCGGGCCCGCCTTCGGGTCCTACGAGCAGTACTTC. Translated, it gives CASRRSGPAFGSYEQYF.

This clone has more than one count but fewer than ten. The chain uses TRBV7-2 and TRBJ2-2; 7 nucleotides match TRBD2. CDR3 length equals 15 residues. Germline V gives CDR1 SGHTA, CDR2 FQGNSA. J lost 0 bases, V lost 3 bases, and 1 base had no gene match. The CDR3 bases are TGTGCCAGCAGCTTGAGCGGGGCGAACACCGGGGAGCTGTTTTTT. Its protein is CASSLSGANTGELFF.

J is TRBJ1-5 and V is TRBV6-5, with 8 bases matching TRBD1. V lost 6 bases to trimming and J lost 3 bases; unmatched junction nucleotides: 7. The V gene's germline CDR1 is MNHEY and CDR2 SVGAGI. The CDR3 totals 15 residues. CDR3: CASSRDRGYNQPQHF. CDR3 DNA: TGTGCCAGCAGCCGCGACAGGGGCTACAATCAGCCCCAGCATTTT.

This clone was detected a few times. This rearrangement joins TRBV7-3 to TRBJ2-2, with TRBD2 as a possible D gene (6 bases). The length of the CDR3 is 16 residues. CDR1 and CDR2 from the germline V gene are SGHTA and FQGTGA. V was trimmed by 2 bases and J by 6 bases, leaving 16 bases between them. The CDR3 is CASSLSPGGKSGELFF. In DNA form, the CDR3 reads TGTGCCAGCAGCTTATCTCCCGGGGGAAAATCCGGGGAGCTGTTTTTT.

This clone was seen only once. The chain is built from TRBV6-5 and TRBJ2-7, with 7 bases lining up with TRBD1. V was clipped by 7 bases and J by 3 bases; unmatched bases: 12. This CDR3 is 15 amino acids long. Germline CDR1 and CDR2: MNHEY and SVGAGI. Here the CDR3 DNA reads TGTGCCAGCAAGGAGCAGGGACAGTCCCTCTACGAGCAGTACTTC. Protein: CASKEQGQSLYEQYF.

This clone was picked up a small number of times. The chain recombines TRBV11-2 with TRBJ2-7; 7 nucleotides agree with TRBD2. The CDR3 consists of 14 residues. After removal of 8 bases from V and 3 bases from J, the junction contained 10 bases not matched to a gene. Germline CDR1 SGHAT, CDR2 FQNNGV. The CDR3 DNA reads TGTGCCAGCGGGAGGGGTCGCACCCTCTACGAGCAGTACTTC. This encodes CASGRGRTLYEQYF.

This chain joins TRBV19 and TRBJ2-1, with D possibly TRBD2 on 6 matching bases. V lost 5 bases and J 1 base, leaving 12 bases between the germline ends. The CDR3 contains 15 residues. In germline, CDR1 is LNHDA, CDR2 SQIVND (reference sequence). CDR3 sequence: CASSVPGESYNEQFF. DNA for the CDR3: TGTGCCAGTAGTGTGCCGGGGGAATCCTACAATGAGCAGTTCTTC.

This chain uses TRBV28 with TRBJ2-7; 10 bases are a match to TRBD2. Germline V CDR1 and CDR2: MDHEN, SYDVKM. The CDR3 sequence is 15 residues long. Trimming cost V 4 bases and J 5 bases; bases outside gene matches: 8. The chain's CDR3 is CASSSPAGGADEQYF. The CDR3 nucleotides are TGTGCCAGCAGTTCCCCAGCGGGAGGGGCGGACGAGCAGTACTTC.

This rearrangement joins TRBV24-1 to TRBJ1-4, with 8 nucleotides matching TRBD1. The germline V gene has CDR1 KGHDR and CDR2 SFDVKD. This CDR3 comprises 21 residues. V gave up 4 bases and J gave up 0 bases; unmatched junction bases: 18. CDR3 residues: CATSDPDPRGPHPTTNEKLFF. In nucleotides, the CDR3 is TGTGCCACCAGTGACCCTGACCCCAGGGGGCCCCATCCTACAACTAATGAAAAACTGTTTTTT.

The J gene is TRBJ2-1, the V gene TRBV7-2, with D possibly being TRBD2 (5 bases). The CDR3 is made up of 14 amino acids. With 5 bases removed from V and 7 bases from J, the gap between germline ends came to 15 bases. Per the germline V gene, CDR1 is SGHTA and CDR2 is FQGNSA. The CDR3 region is CASSPRGPGNEQFF. The CDR3 DNA reads as TGTGCCAGCAGCCCCCGTGGACCGGGGAATGAGCAGTTCTTC.

The chain employs TRBV7-6 and TRBJ2-1, with 11 positions matching TRBD2. V lost 7 bases, J lost 3 bases, and 14 bases stayed unmatched. Germline loops: CDR1 SGHVS, CDR2 FNYEAQ. The CDR3 runs 18 residues. This CDR3 reads CASNPGLAVSSDYNEQFF. The DNA for the CDR3 is TGTGCCAGCAACCCGGGACTAGCGGTTTCCTCGGACTACAATGAGCAGTTCTTC.

The CDR3 nucleotides are TGTGCCAGCAGCTTAAATGCCAGGGTAGTTAATACCGGGGAGCTGTTTTTT. Translated, it gives CASSLNARVVNTGELFF. V gene TRBV7-3 combines with J gene TRBJ2-2, with D possibly being TRBD1 (5 bases). The V gene's germline CDR1 is SGHTA and CDR2 FQGTGA. The CDR3 loop spans 17 amino acids. Trimming took 1 base from V and 5 from J, leaving 17 bases between them.

This chain uses TRBV27 with TRBJ1-5, with 7 nucleotides matching TRBD1. Germline V lookup: CDR1 MNHEY, CDR2 SMNVEV (reference sequence). The CDR3 extends over 16 amino acids. V trimming: 5 bases; J trimming: 2 bases; junction bases outside the gene matches: 9. The CDR3, as DNA: TGTGCCAGCAGTGCGAGGGGGCTTGTGGGCAATCAGCCCCAGCATTTT. Residues: CASSARGLVGNQPQHF.

Note on this clone: Germline is not matched at one junction end, which may reflect a read error. The V call is TRBV29-1, the J call TRBJ2-1; 10 nucleotides agree with TRBD1. Germline lookup yields CDR1 SQVTM and CDR2 ANQGSEA. The CDR3 loop spans 11 amino acids. The CDR3, as DNA: TGCAGCGTTGACCCCCGGGACAGGGGACTCTTC. It encodes CSVDPRDRGLF.

The chain carries TRBV7-3 and TRBJ2-5; 11 nucleotides agree with TRBD2. The CDR3 contains 15 residues. Germline V gene data show CDR1 as SGHTA and CDR2 as FQGTGA. V was clipped by 4 bases and J by 4 bases; unmatched bases: 5. The CDR3 region is CASSSGTSGVETQYF. The CDR3 DNA reads TGTGCCAGCAGCTCGGGGACTAGCGGAGTAGAGACCCAGTACTTC.

This sequence joins TRBV29-1 and TRBJ1-2, with TRBD1 matching over 9 bases. V shed 5 bases and J 8 bases; nucleotides not matched to a gene: 15. Per germline, CDR1 SQVTM and CDR2 ANQGSEA. This CDR3 has 15 amino acids. The CDR3 spells CSVPNRGQGKWGYTF. CDR3 DNA sequence: TGCAGCGTTCCGAACCGAGGACAGGGGAAGTGGGGCTACACCTTC.

The gene calls are TRBV18 and TRBJ2-2; 9 bases agree with TRBD2. Germline V CDR1 and CDR2: KGHSH, LQKENI. The CDR3 extends over 15 amino acids. V was pared by 4 bases and J by 3 bases, with 3 bases of the junction left unmatched. For the CDR3, the DNA is TGTGCCAGCTCACGCCAGCGGGGGGACACCGGGGAGCTGTTTTTT. Translated, it gives CASSRQRGDTGELFF.

The rearrangement joins TRBV20-1 to TRBJ2-3, with 12 bases aligning to TRBD2. V gave up 3 bases and J gave up 2 bases; unmatched junction bases: 3. Germline V gene sequence: CDR1 DFQATT, CDR2 SNEGSKA (reference sequence). This CDR3 is built from 15 residues. Written as DNA, the CDR3 is TGCAGTGCTAGTCGGACTAGCGGGATCACAGATACGCAGTATTTT. This codes for CSASRTSGITDTQYF.

The CDR3 coding sequence is TGTGCCAGTAGCTCCGGGAGCCCCTACGAGCAGTACTTC. Protein product: CASSSGSPYEQYF. The chain has TRBV19 and TRBJ2-7; D is possibly TRBD2 (6 bases). Germline V gene sequence: CDR1 LNHDA, CDR2 SQIVND (reference sequence). The germline V and J ends were trimmed by 6 bases and 2 bases, with 11 bases remaining between them. CDR3 size: 13 residues.

The chain joins TRBV6-5 to TRBJ2-1, with 9 bases matching TRBD2. V lost 7 bases, J lost 5 bases, and 6 bases stayed unmatched. CDR1 and CDR2 from the germline V gene are MNHEY and SVGAGI. This CDR3 comprises 14 residues. The CDR3 sequence: CASIRLAGNNEQFF. CDR3 bases: TGTGCCAGCATCAGGCTAGCGGGAAACAATGAGCAGTTCTTC.

J is TRBJ1-1 and V is TRBV11-2, with D uncertain. The germline V gene encodes CDR1 SGHAT and CDR2 FQNNGV. CDR3 length: 13 residues. The V end was cut by 0 bases, the J end by 4 bases, with 6 bases between. CDR3 DNA: TGTGCCAGCAGCTTAGAAGGAGTCACTGAAGCTTTCTTT. Translation gives CASSLEGVTEAFF.

CDR3 sequence reads: CAISGGGNSYGYTF. The DNA of the CDR3 is TGTGCCATCAGTGGAGGGGGAAACAGCTATGGCTACACCTTC. The chain recombines TRBV10-3 with TRBJ1-2; D is possibly TRBD1 (6 bases). The CDR3 contains 14 residues. Germline V gene lookup returns CDR1 ENHRY and CDR2 SYGVKD. Trimming shortened V by 4 bases and J by 4 bases, and 13 bases separated the two germline ends.

The chain employs TRBV7-2 and TRBJ1-4; the D is unclear. V lost 5 bases to trimming and J lost 5 bases, with 12 bases between them. CDR1 and CDR2 (germline): SGHTA, FQGNSA. The CDR3 has 14 residues. The CDR3 is CASSPTRSNEKLFF. The CDR3 nucleotides read TGTGCCAGCAGCCCCACCAGGTCGAATGAAAAACTGTTTTTT.

This clone occurred once. The CDR3 loop reads CASSLGQAGREQYF. The CDR3 nucleotides read TGTGCCAGCAGCTTGGGGCAGGCGGGGCGGGAGCAGTACTTC. This chain connects TRBV5-5 to TRBJ2-7; maybe TRBD2 (6 bases). From germline, CDR1 is SGHKS and CDR2 YYEKEE (reference sequence). This CDR3 spans 14 amino acids. The V end lost 0 bases, the J end lost 7 bases, and 14 bases lay between the germline ends.

The V and J genes are TRBV20-1 and TRBJ2-2; 7 nucleotides line up with TRBD1. The V segment lost 3 bases and the J segment 3 bases; nucleotides outside the gene matches: 7. There are 15 residues in the CDR3. The germline gives CDR1 DFQATT, CDR2 SNEGSKA (reference sequence). In nucleotides, the CDR3 is TGCAGTGCTAGTCCGACAGGGCGGGACACCGGGGAGCTGTTTTTT. Its translation: CSASPTGRDTGELFF.

The chain employs TRBV9 and TRBJ1-5, with TRBD1 as a possible D gene (6 bases). Trimming left V 4 bases short and J 5 bases short, with 13 bases between. The CDR3 extends over 14 amino acids. Per germline, CDR1 SGDLS and CDR2 YYNGEE. CDR3: CASSPTQGYQPQHF. The CDR3 DNA reads as TGTGCCAGCAGCCCAACACAGGGTTATCAGCCCCAGCATTTT. Using reference TRBV9 and TRBJ1-5 for the parts outside the CDR3, the full variable domain is DSGVTQTPKHLITATGQRVTLRCSPRSGDLSVYWYQQSLDQGLQFLIQYYNGEERAKGNILERFSAQQFPDLHSELNLSSLELGDSALYFCASSPTQGYQPQHFGDGTRLSIL.

This sequence joins TRBV19 and TRBJ2-5; 12 nucleotides line up with TRBD2. This CDR3 spans 16 amino acids. Germline V gene data show CDR1 as LNHDA and CDR2 as SQIVND (reference sequence). Trimming at V came to 3 bases and at J to 4 bases, leaving 6 bases not matched to a gene. The chain's CDR3 is CASSIWTSGNRETQYF. In DNA form, the CDR3 reads TGTGCCAGTAGTATTTGGACTAGCGGGAATAGAGAGACCCAGTACTTC. Using reference TRBV19 and TRBJ2-5 for the parts outside the CDR3, the full variable domain is DGGITQSPKYLFRKEGQNVTLSCEQNLNHDAMYWYRQDPGQGLRLIYYSQIVNDFQKGDIAEGYSVSREKKESFPLTVTSAQKNPTAFYLCASSIWTSGNRETQYFGPGTRLLVL.